This T cell receptor beta chain was recorded in a study of T-cell reconstitution after alpha-beta-depleted transplantation in children. This clonotype was found a few times. Its antigen is unknown. This CDR3 is 15 amino acids long. V lost 7 bases, J lost 4 bases, and 17 bases lay in between. The germline CDR1 and CDR2 sequences are SGHTA and FQGNSA. Unique molecular identifiers were incorporated during preparation of the TCRbeta library. TCRdb itself ran the PCR reads through MiXCR, one entry per CDR3 protein. The sample records around 490,000 distinct CDR3 sequences, roughly 10% being singletons. Regarding the study as a whole: Diversity and T-cell counts at one year after transplant derived mostly from new T cells. Some patients showed high day-60 TCRbeta diversity, which derived from surviving recipient T cells and thymic progenitors. Reportedly, roughly two months post-transplant, alpha-beta T cells arose from several hundred expanded graft clones.

Specimen: PBMCs, mostly from graft donor cells, collected 180 days after TCRalphabeta/CD19-depleted stem cell transplant. The receptor's source is a female patient between 2 and 15 years old who had a stem cell transplant for aplastic anemia, so the T cells may come from the graft donor. V gene TRBV7-2 combines with J gene TRBJ1-5; a possible D gene is TRBD1 (5 bases). CDR3 in amino acids: CASTYGGVGNQPQHF. CDR3 DNA sequence: TGTGCCAGCACGTACGGGGGGGTTGGGAATCAGCCCCAGCATTTT.